What follows is one TCR beta chain and its context. Its matching antigen is unknown. The use of a sample-barcoded 5' primer and a J-beta primer mix characterized a second PCR of roughly 6 to 11 cycles. Each cDNA molecule was tagged by a template-switch adaptor with 12 random nucleotides. MiXCR, applied by TCRdb to the 5' RACE reads, yields one record per CDR3 protein. Here the sample spans 1.4 million or so distinct CDR3 sequences, 35% to 45% being singletons. The sample, around 10 milliliters of peripheral blood, was drawn from each donor. This sample stems from a study of blood T cells in healthy people across ages. Study findings and constraints: Roughly linear declines in TCR beta diversity per million T cells occurred with age.

V shed 3 bases and J shed 4 bases, with 9 bases lying between them. This CDR3 region has 12 residues. Germline loops: CDR1 DFQATT, CDR2 SNEGSKA (reference sequence). The chain is built from TRBV20-1 and TRBJ1-1; D unclear. The sequence derives from a woman aged 18-35 years in good health. Material for sequencing was blood. The CDR3, as DNA: TGCAGTGCTAGTCCTCTGACCACTGAAGCTTTCTTT. It yields the protein CSASPLTTEAFF.